These 31 T cell receptor beta chains were sequenced from one sample in a study of shared clonotypes between healthy human individuals. The table came from immunoSEQ multiplex PCR; TCRdb's copy has only in-frame clones and leaves some out. In the table there are about 580,000 clones, 95% to 98% of which are singletons. CD45RO-negative, CCR7-selected cells formed the naive CD8 fraction, which excluded terminally differentiated effector memory CD45RA+ cells. Sequenced input: naive CD8+ T cells sorted from blood. These receptors all stem from a man under 40 in good health.

The V gene is TRBV11-2, the J gene TRBJ2-7, with a weak D call TRBD1 (5 bases). The CDR3 consists of 16 residues. The germline V and J ends were trimmed by 1 base and 6 bases, with 19 bases remaining between them. CDR1 is SGHAT and CDR2 is FQNNGV in the germline V gene. The CDR3 nucleotides read TGTGCCAGCAGCTTAGTGGCAGGGATCAGCCCCTTCGAGCAGTACTTC. Amino acid sequence: CASSLVAGISPFEQYF.

The V gene is TRBV25-1, the J gene TRBJ2-1; 8 positions agree with TRBD2. Germline CDR1 reads MGHDK; CDR2 reads SYGVNS. The CDR3 runs to 15 residues. V trimming: 4 bases; J trimming: 6 bases; junction bases outside the gene matches: 8. The DNA of the CDR3 is TGTGCCAGCAGTGTAACTAGCGGTTATGGCAATGAGCAGTTCTTC. This codes for CASSVTSGYGNEQFF.

The sample holds one count of this clone. The V and J genes are TRBV13 and TRBJ1-1; D perhaps matches TRBD1 (6 bases). The CDR3 has 13 amino acids. The germline V gene has CDR1 PRHDT and CDR2 FYEKMQ (reference sequence). With 3 bases removed from V and 6 bases from J, the gap between germline ends came to 11 bases. The CDR3 DNA follows: TGTGCCAGCAGCTTCTTTCAGGGGTCTGAAGCTTTCTTT. Its protein is CASSFFQGSEAFF.

The gene calls are TRBV5-1 and TRBJ1-2; 7 bases align to TRBD1. The junction had 16 bases not matched to a gene; V was cut back by 4 bases and J by 4 bases. CDR3 length: 17 amino acids. Germline CDR1 is SGHRS and CDR2 is YFSETQ. The CDR3 spells CASSPRSPDRSSYGYTF. DNA of the CDR3: TGCGCCAGCAGCCCTCGCTCCCCGGACAGGTCGTCCTATGGCTACACCTTC.

The chain carries TRBV7-6 and TRBJ2-1; TRBD2 matches at 14 bases. Trimming at V came to 6 bases and at J to 8 bases, leaving 12 bases not matched to a gene. The CDR3 contains 17 residues. CDR1 and CDR2 from the germline V gene are SGHVS and FNYEAQ. DNA of the CDR3: TGTGCCAGCAGGGAAGGACAGGGACTAGCGGGAGTAGATGAGCAGTTCTTC. Translating it yields CASREGQGLAGVDEQFF.

This clone is a singleton in its sample. The rearrangement uses TRBV19 and TRBJ2-1, with 12 bases matching TRBD2. Germline loops: CDR1 LNHDA, CDR2 SQIVND (reference sequence). Losses at the gene ends were 1 base for V and 8 bases for J; bases not matched to a gene: 3. This CDR3 has 15 amino acids. Here the CDR3 DNA reads TGTGCCAGTAGTATAGGACTAGCGGGAGAAGATGAGCAGTTCTTC. Residues: CASSIGLAGEDEQFF.

Only one count was recorded for this clone. This chain links TRBV2 with TRBJ2-6; D gene unclear. CDR3 size: 18 residues. CDR1 and CDR2 (germline): SNHLY, FYNNEI. V was cut by 7 bases and J by 2 bases, with 21 bases left in between. DNA for the CDR3: TGTGCCAGCATAAGTCCGTTCCTCGCAGACCCTGGGGCCAACGTCCTGACTTTC. Translation gives CASISPFLADPGANVLTF. Together with reference TRBV2 and TRBJ2-6, the CDR3 gives the full variable domain: EPEVTQTPSHQVTQMGQEVILRCVPISNHLYFYWYRQILGQKVEFLVSFYNNEISEKSEIFDDQFSVERPDGSNFTLKIRSTKLEDSAMYFCASISPFLADPGANVLTFGAGSRLTVL.

The CDR3 bases are TGTGCCAGCAGCCTCGGACTAGCGGGAGCCCAACCCTTCTACGAGCAGTACTTC. This codes for CASSLGLAGAQPFYEQYF. V and J are TRBV11-2 and TRBJ2-7; the match to TRBD2 covers 13 bases. The CDR3 runs to 18 residues. The V gene end was trimmed by 5 bases and the J gene end by 3 bases; junction bases not matched to a gene: 13. Germline V CDR1 and CDR2: SGHAT, FQNNGV.

The chain employs TRBV27 and TRBJ1-2; 9 bases are a match to TRBD1. Germline values: CDR1 MNHEY, CDR2 SMNVEV (reference sequence). V lost 2 bases and J lost 4; bases outside the gene matches: 2. This CDR3 region has 14 residues. CDR3 amino acids: CASSLGGQGYGYTF. CDR3 sequence (DNA): TGTGCCAGCAGTTTAGGGGGACAGGGCTATGGCTACACCTTC.

The chain couples TRBV6-5 to TRBJ2-7; no firm D call. Germline V gene lookup returns CDR1 MNHEY and CDR2 SVGAGI. V gave up 10 bases and J gave up 2 bases, with 12 bases separating them. The CDR3 is 12 residues long. CDR3: CATSDVPYEQYF. CDR3 DNA sequence: TGTGCCACCTCAGACGTGCCCTACGAGCAGTACTTC.

The rearrangement links TRBV4-1 to TRBJ1-4; TRBD1 might be the D (6 bases). The CDR3 has 16 residues. V lost 2 bases and J 6 bases, leaving 16 bases between the germline ends. From germline, CDR1 is MGHRA and CDR2 YSYEKL. This CDR3 reads CASSQTHRVVDEKLFF. The DNA of the CDR3 is TGCGCCAGCAGCCAAACCCACAGGGTAGTAGATGAAAAACTGTTTTTT.

The chain recombines TRBV5-5 with TRBJ2-7; D perhaps matches TRBD2 (6 bases). Germline-derived CDR1 and CDR2 are SGHKS and YYEKEE (reference sequence). The V gene lost 5 bases and the J gene lost 5 bases, with 11 bases spanning the gap. The CDR3 has 12 residues. CDR3 loop: CASRIGGNEQYF. DNA for the CDR3: TGTGCCAGCAGAATCGGAGGGAACGAGCAGTACTTC. Using reference TRBV5-5 and TRBJ2-7 for the parts outside the CDR3, the full variable domain is DAGVTQSPTHLIKTRGQQVTLRCSPISGHKSVSWYQQVLGQGPQFIFQYYEKEERGRGNFPDRFSARQFPNYSSELNVNALLLGDSALYLCASRIGGNEQYFGPGTRLTVT.

The V call is TRBV9, the J call TRBJ1-4; the D gene is possibly TRBD1 (5 bases). The germline V gene has CDR1 SGDLS and CDR2 YYNGEE. Deletions cut 0 bases from V and 8 bases from J, with 11 bases between. The CDR3 runs to 14 residues. CDR3 coding DNA: TGTGCCAGCAGCGTAGGGGGGGTCGAGGAAAAACTGTTTTTT. Protein: CASSVGGVEEKLFF.

This clone occurred once. The chain carries TRBV13 and TRBJ2-7; the D is unclear. Trimming shortened V by 0 bases and J by 0 bases, and 9 bases separated the two germline ends. The CDR3 sequence is 15 residues long. Germline V gene sequence: CDR1 PRHDT, CDR2 FYEKMQ (reference sequence). The chain's CDR3 is CASSLGIAASYEQYF. DNA for the CDR3: TGTGCCAGCAGCTTAGGTATAGCCGCCTCCTACGAGCAGTACTTC.

The chain links TRBV6-6 to TRBJ2-2, with 9 bases lining up with TRBD2. This CDR3 comprises 16 residues. Germline V CDR1 and CDR2: MNHNY, SVGAGI (reference sequence). V was clipped by 0 bases and J by 7 bases; unmatched bases: 6. CDR3 nucleotides: TGTGCCAGCAGTTACTCGGCGGGAGGGCCCATCGGGGAGCTGTTTTTT. It specifies CASSYSAGGPIGELFF.

The chain combines TRBV7-9 with TRBJ2-7, with a possible D match to TRBD2 (5 bases). CDR1 and CDR2 from the germline V gene are SEHNR and FQNEAQ (reference sequence). This CDR3 contains 12 residues. V was pared by 4 bases and J by 5 bases, with 9 bases between. The CDR3 here is CASSWAGDEQYF. The CDR3 DNA reads as TGTGCCAGCAGCTGGGCCGGGGACGAGCAGTACTTC.

The CDR3 here is CASSSGAGPEGTEAFF. The CDR3 bases are TGTGCCAGCAGCAGCGGGGCAGGGCCGGAGGGCACTGAAGCTTTCTTT. The chain has TRBV9 and TRBJ1-1; D perhaps matches TRBD1 (5 bases). The CDR3 runs to 16 residues. In germline, CDR1 is SGDLS, CDR2 YYNGEE. V lost 4 bases and J 4 bases, leaving 20 bases between the germline ends.

On this clone: The sample contains more than one DNA sequence encoding this CDR3. V is TRBV5-6 and J is TRBJ2-7; the D gene is possibly TRBD2 (6 bases). Germline V gene lookup returns CDR1 SGHDT and CDR2 YYEEEE. This CDR3 spans 12 amino acids. The V end lost 4 bases, the J end lost 3 bases, and 8 bases lay between the germline ends. The chain's CDR3 is CASSLGGYEQYF. Written as DNA, the CDR3 is TGTGCCAGCAGCCTCGGGGGCTACGAGCAGTACTTC.

CDR3 DNA sequence: TGTGCCATCAGTGATTTTGGGGACACCGGGGAGCTGTTTTTT. Protein: CAISDFGDTGELFF. This sequence joins TRBV10-3 and TRBJ2-2; no reliable D call. The CDR3 length is 14 residues. Per the germline V gene, CDR1 is ENHRY and CDR2 is SYGVKD. Trimming took off 3 bases at V and 3 bases at J, with 8 bases between the two ends.

The rearrangement uses TRBV29-1 and TRBJ2-1; tentative D call: TRBD1 (6 bases). This CDR3 is 13 amino acids long. The V end was cut by 8 bases, the J end by 0 bases, with 11 bases between. Germline CDR1 is SQVTM and CDR2 is ANQGSEA. The CDR3 reads CSNRDNSYNEQFF. Written as DNA, the CDR3 is TGCAGCAACCGGGACAACTCCTACAATGAGCAGTTCTTC.

The rearrangement joins TRBV4-1 to TRBJ2-7; D uncertain. With 6 bases removed from V and 1 base from J, the gap between germline ends came to 16 bases. The CDR3 is made up of 15 amino acids. Germline V gene data show CDR1 as MGHRA and CDR2 as YSYEKL. CDR3 DNA sequence: TGCGCCAGCAGTGCTGGGCAGTCCTGGTCCTACGAGCAGTACTTC. Translating it yields CASSAGQSWSYEQYF.

The V call is TRBV7-8, the J call TRBJ2-1; 9 bases are a match to TRBD2. Germline CDR1 reads SGHVS; CDR2 reads FQNEAQ. The J segment lost 5 bases and the V segment lost 1 base, leaving 9 bases of the junction unmatched. This CDR3 region has 17 residues. Here the CDR3 DNA reads TGTGCCAGCAGCTTAGTCGCACTAGCGGGCCCCCACAATGAGCAGTTCTTC. Its translation is CASSLVALAGPHNEQFF.

The chain carries TRBV4-1 and TRBJ2-7; 9 bases line up with TRBD1. Germline trimming cut 3 bases from V and 0 bases from J; bases unmatched to any gene: 12. This CDR3 region has 18 residues. Germline loops: CDR1 MGHRA, CDR2 YSYEKL. The CDR3 DNA sequence: TGCGCCAGCAGCCAGAGAACGGGGGGACAGGGTTTCTCCTACGAGCAGTACTTC. This encodes CASSQRTGGQGFSYEQYF.

The rearrangement links TRBV7-6 to TRBJ2-1; D possibly matches TRBD1 or TRBD2 (5 bases each). The CDR3 is 14 residues long. Germline CDR1 and CDR2: SGHVS and FNYEAQ. The V and J ends lost 3 bases and 9 bases respectively, with 15 bases between them. CDR3 sequence (DNA): TGTGCCAGCAGCTTGGGGACCTACGATGCTGAGCAGTTCTTC. Translating it yields CASSLGTYDAEQFF.

The chain is built from TRBV5-1 and TRBJ2-1; D remains unclear. The V end lost 3 bases, the J end lost 6 bases, and 13 bases lay between the germline ends. CDR3 length: 14 residues. Germline assignment: CDR1 SGHRS and CDR2 YFSETQ. CDR3 bases: TGCGCCAGCAGCTCTTCTAATTATCTCAATGAGCAGTTCTTC. This encodes CASSSSNYLNEQFF. Supplemented by reference TRBV5-1 and TRBJ2-1, the full variable domain reads KAGVTQTPRYLIKTRGQQVTLSCSPISGHRSVSWYQQTPGQGLQFLFEYFSETQRNKGNFPGRFSGRQFSNSRSEMNVSTLELGDSALYLCASSSSNYLNEQFFGPGTRLTVL.

The chain couples TRBV6-5 to TRBJ2-7, with TRBD1 as a possible D gene (6 bases). The CDR3 runs 14 residues. V dropped 5 bases and J dropped 2 bases, with 13 bases sitting between them. Germline V lookup: CDR1 MNHEY, CDR2 SVGAGI. The CDR3 here is CASSPPGQTYEQYF. CDR3 coding DNA: TGTGCCAGCAGTCCCCCGGGACAAACCTACGAGCAGTACTTC.

The chain recombines TRBV28 with TRBJ2-7; D may be TRBD2 (6 bases). The ends were cut back, 5 bases at V and 2 bases at J, with 10 bases in the middle. The CDR3 is made up of 13 amino acids. Germline lookup yields CDR1 MDHEN and CDR2 SYDVKM. The CDR3 here is CASSMLAAYEQYF. CDR3 coding DNA: TGTGCCAGCAGTATGTTAGCGGCCTACGAGCAGTACTTC.

The rearrangement links TRBV2 to TRBJ2-7; no clear D gene. Per the germline V gene, CDR1 is SNHLY and CDR2 is FYNNEI. V lost 4 bases, J lost 2 bases, and 9 bases lay in between. CDR3 length equals 13 residues. The CDR3 DNA reads as TGTGCCAGCAGTGGGGCGGTAACCTACGAGCAGTACTTC. This codes for CASSGAVTYEQYF.

The J gene is TRBJ1-1, the V gene TRBV6-5; D is ambiguous. Germline loops: CDR1 MNHEY, CDR2 SVGAGI. The CDR3 loop spans 15 amino acids. With 0 bases removed from V and 1 base from J, the gap between germline ends came to 9 bases. The CDR3 DNA follows: TGTGCCAGCAGTTACTCTGACGGAGGGAACACTGAAGCTTTCTTT. This translates into CASSYSDGGNTEAFF.

This chain joins TRBV4-3 and TRBJ2-1, with D maybe TRBD1 (5 bases). Germline values: CDR1 LGHNA, CDR2 YSLEER. The CDR3 loop spans 15 amino acids. V lost 1 base to trimming and J lost 6 bases, with 13 bases between them. CDR3 residues: CASSQVGRRGNEQFF. CDR3 DNA sequence: TGCGCCAGCAGCCAAGTAGGAAGAAGGGGCAATGAGCAGTTCTTC.

This chain uses TRBV27 with TRBJ2-1; D remains ambiguous. Trimming pared 3 bases from V and 4 bases from J, leaving 10 bases between. CDR1 MNHEY and CDR2 SMNVEV come from the germline V gene (reference sequence). CDR3 size: 14 residues. CDR3 loop: CASSFIVSYNEQFF. DNA of the CDR3: TGTGCCAGCAGTTTTATAGTATCTTACAATGAGCAGTTCTTC.